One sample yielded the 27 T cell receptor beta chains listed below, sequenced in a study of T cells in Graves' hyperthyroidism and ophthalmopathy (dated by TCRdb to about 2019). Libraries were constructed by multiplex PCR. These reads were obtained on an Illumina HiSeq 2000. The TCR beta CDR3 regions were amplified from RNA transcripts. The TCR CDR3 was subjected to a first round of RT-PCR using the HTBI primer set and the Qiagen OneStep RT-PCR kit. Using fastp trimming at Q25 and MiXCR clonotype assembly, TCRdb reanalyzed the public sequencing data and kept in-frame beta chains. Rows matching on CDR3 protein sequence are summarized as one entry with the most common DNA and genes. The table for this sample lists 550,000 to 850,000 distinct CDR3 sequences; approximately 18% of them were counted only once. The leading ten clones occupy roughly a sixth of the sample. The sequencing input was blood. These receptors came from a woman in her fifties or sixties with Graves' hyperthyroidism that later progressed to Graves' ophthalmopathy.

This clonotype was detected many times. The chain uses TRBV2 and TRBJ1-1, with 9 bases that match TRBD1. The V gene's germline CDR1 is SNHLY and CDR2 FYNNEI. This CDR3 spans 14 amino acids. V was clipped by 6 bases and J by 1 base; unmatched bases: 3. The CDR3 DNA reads TGTGCCAGCAGAGACAGGGGGTGGAACACTGAAGCTTTCTTT. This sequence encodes CASRDRGWNTEAFF.

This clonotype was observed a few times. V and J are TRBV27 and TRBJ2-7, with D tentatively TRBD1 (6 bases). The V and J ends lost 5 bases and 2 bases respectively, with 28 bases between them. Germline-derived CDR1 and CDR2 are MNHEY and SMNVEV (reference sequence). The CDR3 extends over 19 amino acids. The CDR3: CASSPPPGHHKGPAYEQYF. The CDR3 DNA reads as TGTGCCAGCAGTCCCCCCCCGGGACACCATAAGGGGCCTGCCTACGAGCAGTACTTC.

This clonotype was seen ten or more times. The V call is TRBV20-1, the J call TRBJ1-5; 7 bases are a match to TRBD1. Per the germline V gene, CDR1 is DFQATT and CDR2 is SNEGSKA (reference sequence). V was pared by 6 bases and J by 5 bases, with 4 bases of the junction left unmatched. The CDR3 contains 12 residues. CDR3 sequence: CSARQGHQPQHF. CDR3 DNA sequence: TGCAGTGCGCGACAGGGTCATCAGCCCCAGCATTTT.

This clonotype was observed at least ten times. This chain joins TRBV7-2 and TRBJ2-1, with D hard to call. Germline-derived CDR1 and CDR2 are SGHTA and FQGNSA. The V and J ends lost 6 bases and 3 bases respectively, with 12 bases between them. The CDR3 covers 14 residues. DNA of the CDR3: TGTGCCAGCAGAGCCCGTGGTTTCTACAATGAGCAGTTCTTC. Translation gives CASRARGFYNEQFF.

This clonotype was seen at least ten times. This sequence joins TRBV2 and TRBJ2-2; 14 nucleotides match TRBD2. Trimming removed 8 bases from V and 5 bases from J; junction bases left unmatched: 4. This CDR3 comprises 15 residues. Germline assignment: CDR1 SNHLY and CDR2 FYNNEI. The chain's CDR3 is CASLRTSGGTGELFF. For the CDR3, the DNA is TGTGCCAGCCTGAGGACTAGCGGGGGGACCGGGGAGCTGTTTTTT.

The CDR3 loop reads CASSNVGYSNQPQHF. In nucleotides, the CDR3 is TGTGCCAGTAGTAATGTGGGTTATAGCAATCAGCCCCAGCATTTT. The genes are TRBV19 and TRBJ1-5; D unresolved. CDR1 is LNHDA, CDR2 SQIVND, per germline (reference sequence). The CDR3 totals 15 residues. V was cut by 4 bases and J by 0 bases, with 10 bases left in between.

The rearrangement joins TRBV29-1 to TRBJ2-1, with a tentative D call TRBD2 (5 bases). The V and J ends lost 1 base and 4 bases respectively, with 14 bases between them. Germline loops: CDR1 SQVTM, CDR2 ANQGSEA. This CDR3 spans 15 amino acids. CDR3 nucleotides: TGCAGCGTTGAAGGGGCTACGGGAACTTACAATGAGCAGTTCTTC. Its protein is CSVEGATGTYNEQFF.

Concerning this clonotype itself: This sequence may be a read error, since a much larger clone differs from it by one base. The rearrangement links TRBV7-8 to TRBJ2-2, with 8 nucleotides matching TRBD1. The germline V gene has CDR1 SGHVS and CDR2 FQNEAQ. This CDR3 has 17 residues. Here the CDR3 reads CAGSPSRAGGFTGELFF. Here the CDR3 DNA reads TGTGCCGGCAGCCCCTCGCGGGCAGGGGGCTTCACCGGGGAGCTGTTTTTT.

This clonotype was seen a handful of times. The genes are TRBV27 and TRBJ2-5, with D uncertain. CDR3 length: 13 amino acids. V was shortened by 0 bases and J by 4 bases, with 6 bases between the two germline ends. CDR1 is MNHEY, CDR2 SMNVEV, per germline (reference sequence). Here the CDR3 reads CASSLSRRETQYF. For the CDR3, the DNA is TGTGCCAGCAGTTTATCCCGTCGAGAGACCCAGTACTTC.

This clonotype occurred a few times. The CDR3 loop is CSAGGQVNQPQHF. CDR3 sequence (DNA): TGCAGTGCAGGGGGACAGGTCAATCAGCCCCAGCATTTT. J is TRBJ1-5 and V is TRBV20-1, with TRBD1 identical over 8 bases. There are 13 residues in the CDR3. Per germline, CDR1 DFQATT and CDR2 SNEGSKA (reference sequence). Trimming removed 6 bases from V and 3 bases from J; junction bases left unmatched: 4.

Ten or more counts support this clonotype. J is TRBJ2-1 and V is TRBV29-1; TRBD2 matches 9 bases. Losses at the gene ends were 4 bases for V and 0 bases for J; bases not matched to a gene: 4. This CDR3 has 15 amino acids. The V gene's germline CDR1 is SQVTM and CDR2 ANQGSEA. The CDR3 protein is CSVAGTSSSYNEQFF. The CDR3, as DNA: TGCAGCGTTGCGGGGACTAGCAGCTCCTACAATGAGCAGTTCTTC.

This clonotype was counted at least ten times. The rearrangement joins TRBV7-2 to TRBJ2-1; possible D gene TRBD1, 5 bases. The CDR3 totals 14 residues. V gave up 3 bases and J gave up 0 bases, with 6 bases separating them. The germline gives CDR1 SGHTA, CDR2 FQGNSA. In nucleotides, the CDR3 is TGTGCCAGCAGCTTGGACACCTCCTACAATGAGCAGTTCTTC. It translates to CASSLDTSYNEQFF.

This chain's CDR3 is CASSSILAASSYNEQFF. CDR3 DNA: TGTGCCAGCAGTTCCATCCTAGCGGCCAGCTCCTACAATGAGCAGTTCTTC. This chain uses TRBV27 with TRBJ2-1; 7 nucleotides align to TRBD2. The ends lost 4 bases at V and 0 bases at J; junction bases unmatched: 9. The V gene's germline CDR1 is MNHEY and CDR2 SMNVEV (reference sequence). CDR3 length: 17 amino acids.

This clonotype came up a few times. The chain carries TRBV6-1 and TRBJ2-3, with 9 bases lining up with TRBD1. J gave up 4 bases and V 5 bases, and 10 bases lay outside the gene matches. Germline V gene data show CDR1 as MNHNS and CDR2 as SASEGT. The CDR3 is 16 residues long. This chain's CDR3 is CASSTGQGIGPDTQYF. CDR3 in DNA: TGTGCCAGCAGTACGGGACAGGGAATCGGCCCAGATACGCAGTATTTT.

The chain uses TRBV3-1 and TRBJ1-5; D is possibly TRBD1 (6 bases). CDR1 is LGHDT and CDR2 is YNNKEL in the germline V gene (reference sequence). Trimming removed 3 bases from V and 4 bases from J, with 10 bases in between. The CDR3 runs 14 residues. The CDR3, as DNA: TGTGCCAGCAGCCAGTTCCAGGGGAATCAGCCCCAGCATTTT. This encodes CASSQFQGNQPQHF. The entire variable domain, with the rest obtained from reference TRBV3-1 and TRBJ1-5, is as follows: DTAVSQTPKYLVTQMGNDKSIKCEQNLGHDTMYWYKQDSKKFLKIMFSYNNKELIINETVPNRFSPKSPDKAHLNLHINSLELGDSAVYFCASSQFQGNQPQHFGDGTRLSIL.

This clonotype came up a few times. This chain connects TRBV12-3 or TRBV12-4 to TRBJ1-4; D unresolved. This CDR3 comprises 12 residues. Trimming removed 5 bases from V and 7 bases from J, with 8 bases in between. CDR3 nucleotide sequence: TGTGCCAGCAGTCAAATCAGTGAAAAACTGTTTTTT. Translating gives CASSQISEKLFF.

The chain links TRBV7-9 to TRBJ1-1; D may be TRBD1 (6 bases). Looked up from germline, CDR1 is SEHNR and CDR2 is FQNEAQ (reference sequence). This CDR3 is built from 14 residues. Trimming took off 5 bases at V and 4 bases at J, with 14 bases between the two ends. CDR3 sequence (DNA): TGTGCCAGCAGCCCCTCGGGGGCTGGCACTGAAGCTTTCTTT. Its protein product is CASSPSGAGTEAFF.

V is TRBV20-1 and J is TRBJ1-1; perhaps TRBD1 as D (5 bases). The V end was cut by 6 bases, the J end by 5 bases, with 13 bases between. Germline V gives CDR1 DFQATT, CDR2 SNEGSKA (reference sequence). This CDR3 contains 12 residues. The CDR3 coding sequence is TGCAGTGCGGGCAGGGTAATAACTGAAGCTTTCTTT. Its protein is CSAGRVITEAFF.

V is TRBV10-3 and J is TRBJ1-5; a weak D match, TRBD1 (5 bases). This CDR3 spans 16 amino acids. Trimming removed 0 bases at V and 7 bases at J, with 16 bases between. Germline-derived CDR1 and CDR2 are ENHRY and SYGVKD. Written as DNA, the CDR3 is TGTGCCATCAGTGAGTCAGGGGACGTCTCAGCCCAGCCCCAGCATTTT. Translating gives CAISESGDVSAQPQHF.

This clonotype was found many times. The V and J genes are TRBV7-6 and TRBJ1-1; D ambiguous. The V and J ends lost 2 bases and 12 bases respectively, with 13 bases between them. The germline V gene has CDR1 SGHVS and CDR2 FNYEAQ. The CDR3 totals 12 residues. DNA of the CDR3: TGTGCCAGCAGCTTATTGGGTGGGGAAACTTTCTTT. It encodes CASSLLGGETFF.

The CDR3 is CSAGTGDDNEQFF. In DNA form, the CDR3 reads TGCAGCGCCGGGACAGGGGACGACAATGAGCAGTTCTTC. V and J are TRBV29-1 and TRBJ2-1, with 10 nucleotides matching TRBD1. This CDR3 has 13 amino acids. Germline values: CDR1 SQVTM, CDR2 ANQGSEA. V was pared by 7 bases and J by 5 bases, with 5 bases of the junction left unmatched.

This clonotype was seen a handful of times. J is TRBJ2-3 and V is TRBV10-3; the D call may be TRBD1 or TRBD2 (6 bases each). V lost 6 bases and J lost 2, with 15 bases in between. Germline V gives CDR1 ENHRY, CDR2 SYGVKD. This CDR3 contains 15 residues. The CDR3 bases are TGTGCCATCAGCACCGATAGGGGGGTCACAGATACGCAGTATTTT. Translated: CAISTDRGVTDTQYF.

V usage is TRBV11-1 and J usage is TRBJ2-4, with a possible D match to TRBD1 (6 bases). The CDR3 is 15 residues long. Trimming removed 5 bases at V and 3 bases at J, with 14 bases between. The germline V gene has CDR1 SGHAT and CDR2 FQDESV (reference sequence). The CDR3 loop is CASSPWTEGKNIQYF. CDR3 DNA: TGTGCCAGCAGCCCCTGGACAGAGGGCAAAAACATTCAGTACTTC.

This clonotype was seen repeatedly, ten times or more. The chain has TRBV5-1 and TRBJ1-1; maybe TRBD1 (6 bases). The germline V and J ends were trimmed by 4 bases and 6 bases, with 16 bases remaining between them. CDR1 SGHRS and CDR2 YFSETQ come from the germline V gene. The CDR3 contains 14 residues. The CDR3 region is CASSMGPGGPEAFF. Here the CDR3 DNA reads TGCGCCAGCAGCATGGGCCCTGGGGGCCCTGAAGCTTTCTTT.

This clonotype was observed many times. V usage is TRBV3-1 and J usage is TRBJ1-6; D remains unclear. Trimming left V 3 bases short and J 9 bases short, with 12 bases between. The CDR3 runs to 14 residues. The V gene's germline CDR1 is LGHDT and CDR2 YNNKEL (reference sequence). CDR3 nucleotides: TGTGCCAGCAGCCAGGGCGTTCAGAGTTCACCCCTCCACTTT. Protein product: CASSQGVQSSPLHF.

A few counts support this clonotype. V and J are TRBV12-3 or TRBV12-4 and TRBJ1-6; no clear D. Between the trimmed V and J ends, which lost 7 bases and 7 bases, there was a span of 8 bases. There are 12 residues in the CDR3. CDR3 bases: TGTGCCAGCAAAGACACGAATTCACCCCTCCACTTT. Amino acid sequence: CASKDTNSPLHF.

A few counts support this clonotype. CDR3 DNA: TGTGCCAGCAGTTACTCTTTGCAGGGCGAAAGAGGCTACACCTTC. This gives the protein CASSYSLQGERGYTF. The chain has TRBV6-5 and TRBJ1-2; a possible D gene is TRBD1 (5 bases). In germline, CDR1 is MNHEY, CDR2 SVGAGI. With 0 bases removed from V and 8 bases from J, the gap between germline ends came to 16 bases. The CDR3 is 15 amino acids.